What follows are 19 T cell receptor beta chains derived from one specimen sequenced in a study of OX40 agonist ivuxolimab in advanced cancers. Sequenced by immunoSEQ multiplex PCR; TCRdb stores in-frame clones only, minus some. The sample has approximately 70,000 clones; about 77% are singletons. The sequences come from CD4+ or CD8+ T cells sorted from blood, collected in a trial of the OX40 agonist ivuxolimab. The origin of the receptors is an adult with an advanced solid tumor such as melanoma, head and neck, liver or kidney cancer.

The chain has TRBV9 and TRBJ2-1; no reliable D call. The CDR3 is 15 residues long. V was shortened by 0 bases and J by 6 bases, with 13 bases between the two germline ends. Germline CDR1 reads SGDLS; CDR2 reads YYNGEE. The CDR3 DNA reads TGTGCCAGCAGCGTAGATGAGTTTTGGGCCAATGAGCAGTTCTTC. It codes for CASSVDEFWANEQFF. The full variable domain, with the rest looked up from reference TRBV9 and TRBJ2-1, is DSGVTQTPKHLITATGQRVTLRCSPRSGDLSVYWYQQSLDQGLQFLIQYYNGEERAKGNILERFSAQQFPDLHSELNLSSLELGDSALYFCASSVDEFWANEQFFGPGTRLTVL.

In this sample, this clone turned up once. V and J are TRBV30 and TRBJ1-1; D is undetermined. The V gene's germline CDR1 is GTSNPN and CDR2 SVGIG (reference sequence). The CDR3 runs to 12 residues. V was shortened by 4 bases and J by 2 bases, with 8 bases between the two germline ends. The CDR3, as DNA: TGTGCCTGGATCCGGCGTAACACTGAAGCTTTCTTT. Translated, it gives CAWIRRNTEAFF.

There are a few counts of this clone. This chain joins TRBV28 and TRBJ2-1; D may be TRBD1 or TRBD2 (5 bases each). Trimming pared 7 bases from V and 4 bases from J, leaving 11 bases between. CDR1 MDHEN and CDR2 SYDVKM come from the germline V gene. The CDR3 is made up of 13 amino acids. CDR3 coding DNA: TGTGCCAGCACCGACAGCGGATACAATGAGCAGTTCTTC. Translated: CASTDSGYNEQFF.

This clone was detected a few times. The DNA of the CDR3 is TGTGCCAGCAGCAAGCGGCAACAAAGCTCTGGGGCCAACGTCCTGACTTTC. Amino acids: CASSKRQQSSGANVLTF. The chain recombines TRBV5-6 with TRBJ2-6, with D maybe TRBD2 (5 bases). Germline CDR1 is SGHDT and CDR2 is YYEEEE. The CDR3 has 17 residues. Trimming shortened V by 4 bases and J by 0 bases, and 14 bases separated the two germline ends.

The chain joins TRBV7-9 to TRBJ1-6, with 8 bases fitting TRBD1. Germline CDR1 reads SEHNR; CDR2 reads FQNEAQ (reference sequence). Losses at the gene ends were 10 bases for V and 5 bases for J; bases not matched to a gene: 7. The CDR3 has 14 amino acids. The CDR3 DNA is TGTGCCAATCAGGGACAGGCTGATAATTCACCCCTCCACTTT. Translating it yields CANQGQADNSPLHF.

This clone was found a few times. The chain carries TRBV18 and TRBJ2-3, with 11 bases matching TRBD1. The V gene end was trimmed by 4 bases and the J gene end by 3 bases; junction bases not matched to a gene: 6. This CDR3 is built from 16 residues. CDR1 is KGHSH, CDR2 LQKENI, per germline. The CDR3, as DNA: TGTGCCAGCTCACGAAACCGGGACAGGGGGACAGATACGCAGTATTTT. It codes for CASSRNRDRGTDTQYF.

The J gene is TRBJ1-2, the V gene TRBV28; D uncertain. Trimming pared 6 bases from V and 0 bases from J, leaving 23 bases between. Germline V gives CDR1 MDHEN, CDR2 SYDVKM. The CDR3 runs 18 residues. The CDR3 spells CASRSWIVLQLPNYGYTF. CDR3 nucleotide sequence: TGTGCCAGCAGGAGTTGGATCGTCTTACAGCTACCTAACTATGGCTACACCTTC.

This clone was seen only a few times. The CDR3 bases are TGTGCCAGCAGTACACCGGGTTACGAGCAGTACTTC. Its protein product is CASSTPGYEQYF. This rearrangement joins TRBV6-5 to TRBJ2-7, with D unclear. The CDR3 covers 12 residues. Germline V lookup: CDR1 MNHEY, CDR2 SVGAGI. With 5 bases removed from V and 4 bases from J, the gap between germline ends came to 9 bases.

The CDR3 region has the DNA TGTGCCAGCAGCCACACCAAGCCGACAGGGTTGTCTGGCTACACCTTC. Its translation is CASSHTKPTGLSGYTF. The rearrangement links TRBV6-6 to TRBJ1-2; 7 nucleotides agree with TRBD1. The germline V gene has CDR1 MNHNY and CDR2 SVGAGI (reference sequence). V lost 6 bases, J lost 7 bases, and 17 bases stayed unmatched. This CDR3 contains 16 residues.

The chain recombines TRBV5-1 with TRBJ2-5, with D perhaps matching TRBD1 or TRBD2 (5 bases each). V was clipped by 5 bases and J by 1 base, with 12 bases between them. CDR3 length: 14 residues. Looked up from germline, CDR1 is SGHRS and CDR2 is YFSETQ. CDR3 sequence: CASRDGAFQETQYF. The CDR3 DNA reads TGCGCCAGCAGGGACGGGGCATTCCAAGAGACCCAGTACTTC. Complete variable domain (other parts from reference TRBV5-1 and TRBJ2-5): KAGVTQTPRYLIKTRGQQVTLSCSPISGHRSVSWYQQTPGQGLQFLFEYFSETQRNKGNFPGRFSGRQFSNSRSEMNVSTLELGDSALYLCASRDGAFQETQYFGPGTRLLVL.

The chain couples TRBV9 to TRBJ1-2; D might be TRBD1 (5 bases). Germline V gene data show CDR1 as SGDLS and CDR2 as YYNGEE. V dropped 0 bases and J dropped 4 bases, with 19 bases sitting between them. This CDR3 has 17 residues. The CDR3 region is CASSVAAGEGWTYGYTF. CDR3 DNA sequence: TGTGCCAGCAGCGTAGCGGCGGGGGAGGGTTGGACCTATGGCTACACCTTC.

The table lists this clone with a count of one. The chain links TRBV19 to TRBJ2-7, with 9 positions matching TRBD1. The CDR3 sequence is 14 residues long. V dropped 3 bases and J dropped 5; count of bases not matched to a gene: 5. In germline, CDR1 is LNHDA, CDR2 SQIVND (reference sequence). The CDR3 region is CASSIKDRGHEQYF. The CDR3 DNA reads as TGTGCCAGTAGTATTAAGGACAGGGGACACGAGCAGTACTTC.

This clone was counted a single time. The chain recombines TRBV28 with TRBJ1-1, with D perhaps TRBD1 (6 bases). The CDR3 runs 11 residues. CDR1 is MDHEN and CDR2 is SYDVKM in the germline V gene. Trimming took 6 bases from V and 12 from J, leaving 14 bases between them. Here the CDR3 reads CASRLQGATFF. The CDR3 nucleotides read TGTGCCAGCAGGCTACAGGGTGCCACTTTCTTT.

The CDR3 loop reads CASSLDTRVGEKLFF. As DNA, the CDR3 is TGTGCCAGCAGCTTAGACACCAGGGTAGGCGAAAAACTGTTTTTT. The chain is built from TRBV11-3 and TRBJ1-4, with D tentatively TRBD1 (5 bases). Germline CDR1 and CDR2: SGHNT and YENEEA. CDR3 length: 15 amino acids. V lost 0 bases, J lost 8 bases, and 13 bases lay in between.

The rearrangement joins TRBV5-6 to TRBJ2-7; tentative D call: TRBD1 (6 bases). Per the germline V gene, CDR1 is SGHDT and CDR2 is YYEEEE. The CDR3 has 16 amino acids. Trimming removed 6 bases from V and 5 bases from J, with 24 bases in between. CDR3: CASKPMRRTEKHEQYF. The CDR3 coding sequence is TGTGCCAGCAAGCCGATGCGTCGGACAGAGAAACACGAGCAGTACTTC.

V gene TRBV11-2 combines with J gene TRBJ1-1, with D unresolved. The CDR3 extends over 15 amino acids. The germline CDR1 and CDR2 sequences are SGHAT and FQNNGV. Trimming removed 0 bases from V and 1 base from J, with 9 bases in between. The CDR3 is CASSLDPAENTEAFF. In nucleotides, the CDR3 is TGTGCCAGCAGCTTAGATCCGGCAGAGAACACTGAAGCTTTCTTT.

There are a few counts of this clone. V and J are TRBV2 and TRBJ1-5; no firm D call. CDR3 length: 13 residues. The V end lost 7 bases, the J end lost 0 bases, and 7 bases lay between the germline ends. Germline-derived CDR1 and CDR2 are SNHLY and FYNNEI. In DNA form, the CDR3 reads TGTGCCAGCATGGGCACTAGCAATCAGCCCCAGCATTTT. This gives the protein CASMGTSNQPQHF.

The chain employs TRBV28 and TRBJ2-1, with D perhaps matching TRBD1 (5 bases). V shed 5 bases and J shed 6 bases, with 14 bases lying between them. The CDR3 contains 14 residues. Germline V gene lookup returns CDR1 MDHEN and CDR2 SYDVKM. Written as DNA, the CDR3 is TGTGCCAGCAGTCCCACGAATAGGGGCAATGAGCAGTTCTTC. Translated: CASSPTNRGNEQFF.

This chain joins TRBV5-1 and TRBJ2-7; tentatively, D is TRBD1 (5 bases). This CDR3 has 14 residues. Germline lookup yields CDR1 SGHRS and CDR2 YFSETQ. The germline V and J ends were trimmed by 3 bases and 1 base, with 11 bases remaining between them. CDR3 DNA sequence: TGCGCCAGCAGCTACAGGCAGGGTTCCTACGAGCAGTACTTC. Translating it yields CASSYRQGSYEQYF.